This T cell receptor (beta chain) was found in a study of blood T cell repertoires in COVID-19. Profiling relied on immunoSEQ multiplex PCR, and the TCRdb table lists in-frame clones only, not all of them. The data contain 150,000 to 200,000 clones, around 82% of them singletons. This clonotype was sampled from a man aged 35-49 years who had recovered from COVID-19. Sequenced: PBMCs or T cells enriched from blood (not recorded which).

CDR3 in amino acids: CAWSSGGGTEAFF. CDR3 nucleotide sequence: TGTGCCTGGAGTTCTGGGGGCGGAACTGAAGCTTTCTTT. The rearrangement joins TRBV30 to TRBJ1-1; tentative D call: TRBD1 (6 bases). The length of the CDR3 is 13 residues. Trimming pared 2 bases from V and 5 bases from J, leaving 12 bases between. The V gene's germline CDR1 is GTSNPN and CDR2 SVGIG (reference sequence). The variable domain in full, completed from reference TRBV30 and TRBJ1-1, reads SQTIHQWPATLVQPVGSPLSLECTVEGTSNPNLYWYRQAAGRGLQLLFYSVGIGQISSEVPQNLSASRPQDRQFILSSKKLLLSDSGFYLCAWSSGGGTEAFFGQGTRLTVV.